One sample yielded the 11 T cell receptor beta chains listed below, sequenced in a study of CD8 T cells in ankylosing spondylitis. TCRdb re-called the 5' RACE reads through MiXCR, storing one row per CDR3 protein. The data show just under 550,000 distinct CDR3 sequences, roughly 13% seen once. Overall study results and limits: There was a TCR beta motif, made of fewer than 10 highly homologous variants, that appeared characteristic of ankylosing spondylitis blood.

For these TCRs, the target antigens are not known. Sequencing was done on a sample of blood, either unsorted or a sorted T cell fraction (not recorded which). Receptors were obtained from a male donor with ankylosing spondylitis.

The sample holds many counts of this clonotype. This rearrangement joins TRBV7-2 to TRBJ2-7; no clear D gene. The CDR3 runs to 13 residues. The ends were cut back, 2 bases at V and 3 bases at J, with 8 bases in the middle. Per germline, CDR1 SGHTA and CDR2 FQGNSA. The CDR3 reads CASSLRVGYEQYV. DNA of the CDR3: TGTGCCAGCAGCTTACGGGTCGGCTACGAGCAGTACGTC.

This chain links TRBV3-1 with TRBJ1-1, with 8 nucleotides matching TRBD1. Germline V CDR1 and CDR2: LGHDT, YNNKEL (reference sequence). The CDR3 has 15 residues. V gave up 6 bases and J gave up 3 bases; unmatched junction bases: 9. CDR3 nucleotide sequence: TGTGCCAGCAGTCAGGGGGCGTTGGGGGACACTGAAGCTTTCTTT. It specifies CASSQGALGDTEAFF.

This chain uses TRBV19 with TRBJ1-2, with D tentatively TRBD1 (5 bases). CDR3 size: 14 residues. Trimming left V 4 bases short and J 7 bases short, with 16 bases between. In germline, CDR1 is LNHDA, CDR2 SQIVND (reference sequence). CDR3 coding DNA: TGTGCCAGTAGTACAATCCAGGGATTCGGTGGCTACACCTTC. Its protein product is CASSTIQGFGGYTF.

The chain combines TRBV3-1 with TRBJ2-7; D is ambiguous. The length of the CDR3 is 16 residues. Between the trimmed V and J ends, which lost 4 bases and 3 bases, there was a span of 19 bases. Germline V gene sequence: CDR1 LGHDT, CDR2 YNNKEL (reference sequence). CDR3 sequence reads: CASSRTGQGRYYEQYF. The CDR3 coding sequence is TGTGCCAGCAGCCGCACCGGCCAAGGCAGATACTACGAGCAGTACTTC.

The CDR3 spells CASSLPGSGSYEQYV. The CDR3 DNA follows: TGTGCCAGCAGCTTGCCCGGTAGCGGGAGCTACGAGCAGTACGTC. This sequence joins TRBV13 and TRBJ2-7, with 9 bases identical to TRBD2. The junction had 6 bases not matched to a gene; V was cut back by 3 bases and J by 3 bases. The CDR3 has 15 amino acids. From germline, CDR1 is PRHDT and CDR2 FYEKMQ (reference sequence).

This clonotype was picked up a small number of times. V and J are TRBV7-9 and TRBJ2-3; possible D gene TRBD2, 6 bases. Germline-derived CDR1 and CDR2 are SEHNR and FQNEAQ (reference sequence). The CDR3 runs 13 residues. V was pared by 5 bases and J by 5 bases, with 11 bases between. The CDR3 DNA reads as TGTGCCAGCAGCCGAATGGGGGGAGATACGCAGTATTTT. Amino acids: CASSRMGGDTQYF.

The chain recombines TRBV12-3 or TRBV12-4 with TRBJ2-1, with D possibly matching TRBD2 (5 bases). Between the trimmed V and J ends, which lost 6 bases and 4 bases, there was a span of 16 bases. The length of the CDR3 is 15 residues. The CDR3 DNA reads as TGTGCCAGCAGAAAAAGCGGAGCCGGATACAATGAGCAGTTCTTC. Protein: CASRKSGAGYNEQFF.

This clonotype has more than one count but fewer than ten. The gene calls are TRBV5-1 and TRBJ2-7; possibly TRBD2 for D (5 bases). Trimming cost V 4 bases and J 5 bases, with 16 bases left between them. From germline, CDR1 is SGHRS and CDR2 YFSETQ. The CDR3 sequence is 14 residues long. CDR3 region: CASSPSTMVHEQYF. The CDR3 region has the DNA TGCGCCAGCAGCCCGTCGACTATGGTCCACGAGCAGTACTTC.

CDR3 DNA: TGTGCCATTCGTTATATAGACAGCTCTGGAAACACCATATATTTT. Translating it yields CAIRYIDSSGNTIYF. The chain has TRBV7-9 and TRBJ1-3, with TRBD1 as a possible D gene (5 bases). The V gene's germline CDR1 is SEHNR and CDR2 FQNEAQ (reference sequence). CDR3 length: 15 amino acids. V lost 10 bases and J lost 0, with 16 bases in between.

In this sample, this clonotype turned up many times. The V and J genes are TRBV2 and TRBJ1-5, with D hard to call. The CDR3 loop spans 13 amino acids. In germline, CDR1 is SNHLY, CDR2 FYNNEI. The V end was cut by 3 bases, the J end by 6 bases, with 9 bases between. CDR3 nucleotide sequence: TGTGCCAGCAGTGACACCTGGGGTCAGCCCCAGCATTTT. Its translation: CASSDTWGQPQHF. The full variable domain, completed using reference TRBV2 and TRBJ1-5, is EPEVTQTPSHQVTQMGQEVILRCVPISNHLYFYWYRQILGQKVEFLVSFYNNEISEKSEIFDDQFSVERPDGSNFTLKIRSTKLEDSAMYFCASSDTWGQPQHFGDGTRLSIL.

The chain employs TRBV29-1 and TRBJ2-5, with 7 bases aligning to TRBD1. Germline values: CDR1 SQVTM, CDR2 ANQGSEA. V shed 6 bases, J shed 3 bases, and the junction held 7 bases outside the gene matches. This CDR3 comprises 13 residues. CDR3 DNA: TGCAGCGTAGCGACCACAGGGGAAGAGACCCAGTACTTC. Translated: CSVATTGEETQYF.